Detailed here is one T cell receptor (beta chain). Its antigen is currently unknown. CDR3 length equals 13 residues. J lost 9 bases, V lost 0 bases, and 2 bases had no gene match. From germline, CDR1 is LGHNA and CDR2 YNFKEQ. This sample was included in a study of cytomegalovirus exposure and HLA in healthy donors. Whole-study results and caveats: Cytomegalovirus status was reportedly diagnosed by the classifier with high specificity and sensitivity.

The data were produced by immunoSEQ multiplex PCR, yet TCRdb's version contains in-frame clones alone and is incomplete. The sample includes approximately 200,000 clones, roughly 80% of them seen just once. The receptor's source is a young man in good health and CMV-seropositive. Sequenced material: PBMCs. The chain carries TRBV4-2 and TRBJ2-1, with 7 bases fitting TRBD2. The CDR3 spells CASSQDPGGEQFF. CDR3 DNA: TGTGCCAGCAGCCAAGATCCGGGGGGTGAGCAGTTCTTC.